This TCR beta chain comes out of a study of OX40 agonist ivuxolimab in advanced cancers. Notes on the research overall: Ivuxolimab was an agonistic, fully human IgG2 monoclonal antibody directed against OX40 (CD134), a costimulatory receptor. Intravenous ivuxolimab was administered to patients every 2 weeks at six dose levels: 0.01, 0.1, 0.3, 1.5, 3 and 10 mg/kg. The paper covers the monotherapy dose-escalation part of the phase I ivuxolimab trial, which included N = 52 patients. Among the approximately 50 dose-escalation patients, around 19 had hepatocellular carcinoma, roughly 15 melanoma, 9 renal cell carcinoma and 9 head and neck cancer. Prior anti-PD-1, anti-PD-L1 or anti-CTLA-4 therapy was permitted, and checkpoint inhibitors had been received by less than 45% of dose-escalation patients. Partial responses occurred in three dose-escalation patients: two with cutaneous melanoma and one with hepatocellular carcinoma. The dose-escalation cohort was about 86% male with a mean age of approximately 60 years, ranging from roughly 23 to 90. Peripheral TCRbeta sequencing aimed to test whether ivuxolimab altered TCR sequence diversity and caused clonal T-cell expansion. Findings and caveats that apply to the study as a whole: The antigen specificity of the clonally expanded peripheral T cells was not determined. Low levels of normalized T-cell clonal expansion were also seen in some patients who did not respond. In the 0.1-3.0 mg/kg groups, partial responders had among the lowest normalized peripheral clonal expansion, particularly in CD8+ T cells. After ivuxolimab, more expanded clones were found on average in CD8+ T cells than in CD4+ T cells. At doses of 0.1 to 3.0 mg/kg, clonal expansion of both CD4+ and CD8+ T cells in blood was seen between baseline and week 6.

CDR1 and CDR2 (PRHDT, FYEKMQ) derive from the germline V gene (reference sequence). V is reduced by 2 bases and J by 7 bases, leaving a spacing of 15 bases between them. CDR3 length: 15 amino acids, cysteine to phenylalanine. Solely the CDR3 DNA is kept, with 45 bases framed from the first base. Points on this clone: Its binding antigen is unknown. Base qualities are not provided; no much larger clone lies one nucleotide away.

For sequencing of the TCRbeta CDR3 region, genomic DNA was extracted from the sorted cells. The immunoSEQ Assay was used for sequencing of TCRbeta CDR3 regions. TCRdb obtained this table from immuneACCESS and retained in-frame rearrangements with V and J assigned. These tables miss some clones; where compared with another copy, unresolved V genes account for less than half of the shortfall, and the remainder is unexplained. A total of 98,000 or so clones appear in this sample, 90% to 95% of them only once. The ten top clones hold roughly 2.5% of the sample. Patients with autoimmune disease history or receiving systemic immunosuppression were excluded from the trial. Peripheral blood for TCR sequencing was drawn from every dose cohort at baseline, at cycle 4 day 1 and at cycle 7 day 1. Samples were obtained from an open-label, multicenter, first-in-human phase I dose-escalation trial of ivuxolimab. Adults with locally advanced or metastatic melanoma, renal cell, hepatocellular, or head and neck squamous cell carcinoma were enrolled in the trial. CD4+ and CD8+ T cells were sorted separately from peripheral blood before TCR sequencing.

This sequence originates from an adult with an advanced solid tumor such as melanoma, head and neck, liver or kidney cancer. The chain couples TRBV13 to TRBJ2-1; tentative D gene TRBD2, with 6 bases matching. The sequences come from CD4+ or CD8+ T cells sorted from blood, collected in a trial of the OX40 agonist ivuxolimab. The DNA sequence reads TGTGCCAGCAGCTTAACTCGGGACCGGGGGAATGAGCAGTTCTTC. It translates to CASSLTRDRGNEQFF.